This passage covers 21 T cell receptor beta chains from one sample sequenced in a study of blood T cell repertoires in COVID-19. Measured with immunoSEQ multiplex PCR; TCRdb has only the in-frame clones, and not every one. Of fewer than 120,000 clones listed, about 85% are singletons. Sequencing used peripheral blood. The receptors shown here come from a human donor in a cohort sampled during active COVID-19.

This chain connects TRBV5-5 to TRBJ2-2; D ambiguous. The germline gives CDR1 SGHKS, CDR2 YYEKEE (reference sequence). Trimming left V 4 bases short and J 5 bases short, with 9 bases between. The CDR3 has 13 residues. CDR3 sequence: CASSPRPTGELFF. DNA for the CDR3: TGTGCCAGCAGCCCGCGCCCAACCGGGGAGCTGTTTTTT.

The genes are TRBV9 and TRBJ2-5; TRBD2 matches at 7 bases. The CDR3 covers 15 residues. Germline loops: CDR1 SGDLS, CDR2 YYNGEE. The V gene end was trimmed by 4 bases and the J gene end by 3 bases; junction bases not matched to a gene: 9. CDR3 sequence reads: CASSLTGREKETQYF. As DNA, the CDR3 is TGTGCCAGCAGCCTAACGGGGCGGGAGAAAGAGACCCAGTACTTC.

V gene TRBV14 combines with J gene TRBJ1-1; D is perhaps TRBD1 (6 bases). Per the germline V gene, CDR1 is SGHDN and CDR2 is FVKESK. Trimming stripped 1 base from V and 1 base from J, with 10 bases between. This CDR3 is built from 15 residues. The CDR3 protein is CASSQGRGWNTEAFF. The CDR3 nucleotides are TGTGCCAGCAGCCAAGGCAGGGGATGGAACACTGAAGCTTTCTTT.

This rearrangement joins TRBV20-1 to TRBJ2-1; D gene ambiguous. Germline CDR1 is DFQATT and CDR2 is SNEGSKA (reference sequence). V lost 3 bases and J 4 bases, leaving 13 bases between the germline ends. There are 14 residues in the CDR3. The CDR3 region is CSASRLDLYNEQFF. CDR3 bases: TGCAGTGCTAGTCGCCTAGATCTTTACAATGAGCAGTTCTTC.

V usage is TRBV5-4 and J usage is TRBJ2-7, with 8 bases fitting TRBD2. The CDR3 sequence is 14 residues long. Unmatched junction bases numbered 3, after V lost 1 base and J lost 3 bases. Per the germline V gene, CDR1 is SGHNT and CDR2 is YYREEE (reference sequence). CDR3 amino acids: CASSLRGGFYEQYF. The CDR3 region has the DNA TGTGCCAGCAGCTTGCGCGGGGGGTTCTACGAGCAGTACTTC. Filled out from reference TRBV5-4 and TRBJ2-7, the complete variable domain reads ETGVTQSPTHLIKTRGQQVTLRCSSQSGHNTVSWYQQALGQGPQFIFQYYREEENGRGNFPPRFSGLQFPNYSSELNVNALELDDSALYLCASSLRGGFYEQYFGPGTRLTVT.

The chain links TRBV4-3 to TRBJ1-5, with D hard to call. Per the germline V gene, CDR1 is LGHNA and CDR2 is YSLEER. CDR3 length equals 14 residues. V was clipped by 0 bases and J by 1 base, with 4 bases between them. The CDR3 spells CASSQDQSNQPQHF. The CDR3, as DNA: TGCGCCAGCAGCCAAGATCAGAGCAATCAGCCCCAGCATTTT.

The rearrangement uses TRBV24-1 and TRBJ2-7; 10 bases line up with TRBD1. The CDR3 has 13 amino acids. Germline V gene lookup returns CDR1 KGHDR and CDR2 SFDVKD. Trimming took 6 bases from V and 3 from J; bases not matched to a gene: 1. CDR3 protein: CATSRDRGYEQYF. In DNA form, the CDR3 reads TGTGCCACCAGTCGGGACAGGGGCTACGAGCAGTACTTC.

This clone was seen a single time. V is TRBV18 and J is TRBJ1-1; TRBD1 is a possible D gene (6 bases). The CDR3 covers 15 residues. CDR1 KGHSH and CDR2 LQKENI come from the germline V gene. Deletions cut 3 bases from V and 0 bases from J, with 11 bases between. The CDR3 protein is CASSPRQDLNTEAFF. In nucleotides, the CDR3 is TGTGCCAGCTCACCCCGACAGGATTTGAACACTGAAGCTTTCTTT.

This clone was observed a handful of times. This chain joins TRBV7-2 and TRBJ2-3, with TRBD1 identical over 9 bases. Germline V gene lookup returns CDR1 SGHTA and CDR2 FQGNSA. V was pared by 6 bases and J by 5 bases, with 6 bases of the junction left unmatched. CDR3 size: 14 residues. The CDR3 region is CASSSRTGEDTQYF. The CDR3 bases are TGTGCCAGCAGTTCTAGGACAGGGGAAGATACGCAGTATTTT.

This chain connects TRBV28 to TRBJ1-2; D uncertain. Trimming pared 6 bases from V and 2 bases from J, leaving 16 bases between. Germline CDR1 reads MDHEN; CDR2 reads SYDVKM. The CDR3 has 15 residues. CDR3 region: CASRALWETNYGYTF. CDR3 coding DNA: TGTGCCAGCAGGGCCCTTTGGGAGACCAACTATGGCTACACCTTC.

V is TRBV29-1 and J is TRBJ2-7; D is perhaps TRBD1 (6 bases). V was pared by 4 bases and J by 3 bases, with 10 bases between. Germline assignment: CDR1 SQVTM and CDR2 ANQGSEA. The CDR3 length is 12 residues. In DNA form, the CDR3 reads TGCAGCGTTGGGGTAGGGGGCTACGAGCAGTACTTC. Its protein product is CSVGVGGYEQYF.

The V and J genes are TRBV3-1 (or the pseudogene TRBV3-2) and TRBJ1-2, with 9 bases aligning to TRBD1. The V gene's germline CDR1 is LGHDT and CDR2 YNNKEL (reference sequence). The CDR3 runs 15 residues. J gave up 0 bases and V 4 bases, and 3 bases lay outside the gene matches. CDR3 loop: CASSRGQGANYGYTF. CDR3 bases: TGTGCCAGCAGCCGGGGACAGGGAGCTAACTATGGCTACACCTTC.

The chain carries TRBV20-1 and TRBJ1-2; 7 bases are a match to TRBD1. This CDR3 has 14 amino acids. The J segment lost 3 bases and the V segment lost 3 bases, leaving 7 bases of the junction unmatched. Germline V gene sequence: CDR1 DFQATT, CDR2 SNEGSKA (reference sequence). CDR3 sequence (DNA): TGCAGTGCTAGTAGGGGACAGCTTTACTATGGCTACACCTTC. The encoded protein is CSASRGQLYYGYTF.

The chain joins TRBV27 to TRBJ2-7; weak D call: TRBD2 (7 bases). CDR1 is MNHEY and CDR2 is SMNVEV in the germline V gene (reference sequence). The CDR3 has 16 amino acids. V dropped 2 bases and J dropped 2 bases, with 16 bases sitting between them. Here the CDR3 reads CASSLLGQRGPYEQYF. The DNA of the CDR3 is TGTGCCAGCAGTTTACTAGGACAGCGGGGCCCCTACGAGCAGTACTTC.

This clone has only one observation. The chain recombines TRBV20-1 with TRBJ1-1, with D hard to call. The CDR3 contains 12 residues. With 3 bases removed from V and 1 base from J, the gap between germline ends came to 6 bases. CDR1 is DFQATT, CDR2 SNEGSKA, per germline (reference sequence). CDR3 in DNA: TGCAGTGCTAGTGGTAGGAACACTGAAGCTTTCTTT. Its translation: CSASGRNTEAFF.

The rearrangement uses TRBV28 and TRBJ1-2; D may be TRBD1 (5 bases). In germline, CDR1 is MDHEN, CDR2 SYDVKM. The CDR3 covers 14 residues. Trimming removed 5 bases at V and 0 bases at J, with 10 bases between. This CDR3 is CASSPDSSNYGYTF. Here the CDR3 DNA reads TGTGCCAGCAGTCCCGACAGCTCTAACTATGGCTACACCTTC.

The genes are TRBV18 and TRBJ1-1; 7 nucleotides match TRBD1. The CDR3 spans 13 residues. Germline assignment: CDR1 KGHSH and CDR2 LQKENI. J gave up 6 bases and V 5 bases, and 6 bases lay outside the gene matches. CDR3 sequence reads: CASSYTGVPEAFF. CDR3 coding DNA: TGTGCCAGCTCATACACAGGGGTACCTGAAGCTTTCTTT.

This chain's CDR3 is CASSLGGLKPQHF. CDR3 DNA: TGTGCCAGCAGCTTAGGAGGGTTGAAGCCCCAGCATTTT. This chain connects TRBV7-2 to TRBJ1-5; no firm D call. The V end was cut by 1 base, the J end by 8 bases, with 9 bases between. Looked up from germline, CDR1 is SGHTA and CDR2 is FQGNSA. The CDR3 runs 13 residues.

The rearrangement uses TRBV10-3 and TRBJ2-7, with 10 bases identical to TRBD2. The germline V gene has CDR1 ENHRY and CDR2 SYGVKD. The CDR3 is made up of 14 amino acids. J gave up 4 bases and V 10 bases, and 10 bases lay outside the gene matches. The CDR3 nucleotides read TGTGCCACCGCTGAGCGGGAGGGCCTTTACGAGCAGTACTTC. This gives the protein CATAEREGLYEQYF.

The chain carries TRBV6-5 and TRBJ1-2, with D possibly TRBD1 on 6 matching bases. Between the trimmed V and J ends, which lost 6 bases and 6 bases, there was a span of 17 bases. Looked up from germline, CDR1 is MNHEY and CDR2 is SVGAGI. This CDR3 comprises 14 residues. CDR3 region: CASRPRDPGDGYTF. In DNA form, the CDR3 reads TGTGCCAGCAGACCCCGGGACCCAGGGGATGGCTACACCTTC.

CDR3 coding DNA: TGCGCCAGCAGCCAAGGTTCAGGGGGCTCTAACTATGGCTACACCTTC. Protein: CASSQGSGGSNYGYTF. J is TRBJ1-2 and V is TRBV4-1, with 8 bases aligning to TRBD1. Germline CDR1 is MGHRA and CDR2 is YSYEKL. V shed 1 base, J shed 0 bases, and the junction held 4 bases outside the gene matches. This CDR3 contains 16 residues.